Detailed here is one TCR beta chain. Its antigen is currently unknown. This entry belongs to a study of blood T cells in healthy people across ages. Study-wide results and limits: In these data, TCR beta diversity tracked strongly with naive T cell percentage.

The second PCR ran about 7 to 12 cycles with a sample-barcoded 5' primer and J-beta primers. TCRdb processed the 5' RACE reads anew with MiXCR; each CDR3 protein has one entry. The sample has roughly 1.5 million distinct CDR3 sequences, about 42% seen once; the top ten hold approximately 4.1%. This receptor was identified in a woman younger than 35 in good health. The specimen was blood.

This chain's CDR3 is CSASTGGANVLTF. The CDR3 DNA reads as TGCAGTGCTAGTACCGGGGGTGCCAACGTCCTGACTTTC. This sequence joins TRBV20-1 and TRBJ2-6, with D perhaps TRBD2 (6 bases). V shed 3 bases and J shed 7 bases, with 10 bases lying between them. Germline CDR1 is DFQATT and CDR2 is SNEGSKA (reference sequence). This CDR3 is built from 13 residues.